Below are 21 T cell receptor beta chains sequenced from a single sample in a study of cytotoxic CD8 clonotypes in ibrutinib-treated CLL. Repertoires were generated with immunoSEQ multiplex PCR, while TCRdb's copy carries only in-frame clones and drops some. The sample has some 200,000 clones; just over 70% are singletons. This specimen was PBMCs, taken after 12 months of ibrutinib treatment. These receptors were obtained from a human donor with chronic lymphocytic leukemia.

The chain couples TRBV27 to TRBJ2-1; 8 bases line up with TRBD1. Germline lookup yields CDR1 MNHEY and CDR2 SMNVEV (reference sequence). The CDR3 runs to 20 residues. V was clipped by 6 bases and J by 1 base; unmatched bases: 20. The CDR3 sequence is CASRSTLRDRQKHSYNEQFF. The DNA of the CDR3 is TGTGCCAGCAGGTCAACCCTGCGGGACAGGCAAAAACATTCCTACAATGAGCAGTTCTTC.

This rearrangement joins TRBV7-3 to TRBJ2-4, with 9 bases fitting TRBD1. The CDR3 has 18 amino acids. V shed 2 bases, J shed 0 bases, and the junction held 8 bases outside the gene matches. CDR1 is SGHTA, CDR2 FQGTGA, per germline. CDR3 sequence: CASSLWDRVVKAKNIQYF. The CDR3 DNA sequence: TGTGCCAGCAGCTTATGGGACAGGGTCGTAAAAGCCAAAAACATTCAGTACTTC.

Only a few counts were recorded for this clone. CDR3 sequence (DNA): TGTGCCAGCAGCTCCGGACTAGCCGCAGATACGCAGTATTTT. Translated: CASSSGLAADTQYF. The chain couples TRBV5-6 to TRBJ2-3, with 8 bases that match TRBD2. The CDR3 covers 14 residues. Germline CDR1 reads SGHDT; CDR2 reads YYEEEE. Unmatched junction bases numbered 4, after V lost 3 bases and J lost 4 bases. The whole variable domain, filled in from reference TRBV5-6 and TRBJ2-3, reads DAGVTQSPTHLIKTRGQQVTLRCSPKSGHDTVSWYQQALGQGPQFIFQYYEEEERQRGNFPDRFSGHQFPNYSSELNVNALLLGDSALYLCASSSGLAADTQYFGPGTRLTVL.

This clone was seen once. The CDR3 coding sequence is TGTGCCAGCAGTTTTCGGGGGACAGAGACCCAGTACTTC. As protein: CASSFRGTETQYF. The V and J genes are TRBV27 and TRBJ2-5; perhaps TRBD2 as D (6 bases). The V end lost 3 bases, the J end lost 4 bases, and 9 bases lay between the germline ends. This CDR3 is 13 amino acids long. Per germline, CDR1 MNHEY and CDR2 SMNVEV (reference sequence).

The chain couples TRBV9 to TRBJ1-2, with 7 bases that match TRBD1. The V gene end was trimmed by 0 bases and the J gene end by 2 bases; junction bases not matched to a gene: 4. From germline, CDR1 is SGDLS and CDR2 YYNGEE. The CDR3 extends over 15 amino acids. CDR3 loop: CASSVGGTANYGYTF. The CDR3 coding sequence is TGTGCCAGCAGCGTAGGAGGGACAGCCAACTATGGCTACACCTTC.

J is TRBJ1-1 and V is TRBV6-1, with D perhaps matching TRBD1 (6 bases). Trimming cost V 0 bases and J 5 bases, with 13 bases left between them. This CDR3 spans 15 amino acids. Germline CDR1 and CDR2: MNHNS and SASEGT. CDR3 bases: TGTGCCAGCAGTGAAGCGGCGGGGGGCTGGACTGAAGCTTTCTTT. Translating it yields CASSEAAGGWTEAFF.

V usage is TRBV7-2 and J usage is TRBJ1-1; D uncertain. Germline-derived CDR1 and CDR2 are SGHTA and FQGNSA. V lost 3 bases to trimming and J lost 1 base, with 3 bases between them. This CDR3 is 12 amino acids long. CDR3 in DNA: TGTGCCAGCAGCTTTAGGAACACTGAAGCTTTCTTT. The encoded protein is CASSFRNTEAFF. Full variable domain (remainder filled in from reference TRBV7-2 and TRBJ1-1): GAGVSQSPSNKVTEKGKDVELRCDPISGHTALYWYRQSLGQGLEFLIYFQGNSAPDKSGLPSDRFSAERTGGSVSTLTIQRTQQEDSAVYLCASSFRNTEAFFGQGTRLTVV.

V is TRBV4-3 and J is TRBJ2-1; D is unresolved. V gave up 1 base and J gave up 6 bases, with 10 bases separating them. The CDR3 covers 14 residues. Germline loops: CDR1 LGHNA, CDR2 YSLEER. CDR3: CASSQVEPSNEQFF. The CDR3 coding sequence is TGCGCCAGCAGCCAAGTTGAGCCCTCCAATGAGCAGTTCTTC.

This chain uses TRBV9 with TRBJ1-3, with a weak D call TRBD1 (6 bases). The V and J ends lost 4 bases and 0 bases respectively, with 14 bases between them. The CDR3 runs to 16 residues. CDR1 SGDLS and CDR2 YYNGEE come from the germline V gene. The CDR3 DNA reads as TGTGCCAGCAGCCCTCAGGACAGAAACTCTGGAAACACCATATATTTT. It encodes CASSPQDRNSGNTIYF.

The chain recombines TRBV7-9 with TRBJ1-2; 7 nucleotides match TRBD1. The trim removed 5 bases at V and 0 bases at J, leaving 6 bases unmatched. The CDR3 is 15 amino acids. Germline V gene sequence: CDR1 SEHNR, CDR2 FQNEAQ (reference sequence). This CDR3 is CASSLRTGSNYGYTF. The CDR3 nucleotides read TGTGCCAGCAGCCTCCGGACAGGTTCTAACTATGGCTACACCTTC.

The V call is TRBV9, the J call TRBJ2-1; perhaps TRBD1 as D (5 bases). The germline V gene has CDR1 SGDLS and CDR2 YYNGEE. There are 15 residues in the CDR3. V lost 0 bases and J lost 0, with 7 bases in between. The CDR3 DNA sequence: TGTGCCAGCAGCGTAGGGGGCTACTCCTACAATGAGCAGTTCTTC. It translates to CASSVGGYSYNEQFF. The full variable domain, its missing parts supplied by reference TRBV9 and TRBJ2-1, is DSGVTQTPKHLITATGQRVTLRCSPRSGDLSVYWYQQSLDQGLQFLIQYYNGEERAKGNILERFSAQQFPDLHSELNLSSLELGDSALYFCASSVGGYSYNEQFFGPGTRLTVL.

The chain is built from TRBV6-9 and TRBJ1-5; D is perhaps TRBD1 (5 bases). Trimming stripped 11 bases from V and 9 bases from J, with 17 bases between. Germline lookup yields CDR1 MNHGY and CDR2 SVAAGI. CDR3 length: 12 residues. The DNA for the CDR3 is TGTGCCTCCGGACCGCCGAGGGGGCCCCAGCATTTT. Translated, it gives CASGPPRGPQHF.

The V and J genes are TRBV6-6 and TRBJ1-1, with 7 bases fitting TRBD1. CDR3 length equals 13 residues. Germline lookup yields CDR1 MNHNY and CDR2 SVGAGI (reference sequence). V dropped 6 bases and J dropped 8; count of bases not matched to a gene: 9. The CDR3 DNA reads TGTGCCAGCAGGTTAATAGACAGGGAGGAAGCTTTCTTT. Translating gives CASRLIDREEAFF.

J is TRBJ1-6 and V is TRBV9; D remains unclear. Germline values: CDR1 SGDLS, CDR2 YYNGEE. The CDR3 length is 14 residues. The ends were cut back, 0 bases at V and 10 bases at J, with 11 bases in the middle. The CDR3 DNA follows: TGTGCCAGCAGCGTAGAATGGGGTAGGTCACCCCTCCACTTT. Translating gives CASSVEWGRSPLHF.

This clone was counted a few times. CDR3 sequence (DNA): TGTGCCTGGAGTGTACCACGGACAGGGGGCGAAGGCTACACCTTC. It yields the protein CAWSVPRTGGEGYTF. The V gene is TRBV30, the J gene TRBJ1-2, with 11 nucleotides matching TRBD1. Germline-derived CDR1 and CDR2 are GTSNPN and SVGIG (reference sequence). CDR3 size: 15 residues. After removal of 0 bases from V and 8 bases from J, the junction contained 8 bases not matched to a gene.

The rearrangement links TRBV7-3 to TRBJ2-2; 9 bases are shared with TRBD2. The CDR3 loop spans 16 amino acids. In germline, CDR1 is SGHTA, CDR2 FQGTGA. Germline trimming cut 1 base from V and 5 bases from J; bases unmatched to any gene: 5. DNA of the CDR3: TGTGCCAGCAGCTTAAGGATAGCGGGAGCAACCGGGGAGCTGTTTTTT. This sequence encodes CASSLRIAGATGELFF.

This sequence joins TRBV30 and TRBJ2-4, with 8 bases that match TRBD2. The germline V gene encodes CDR1 GTSNPN and CDR2 SVGIG (reference sequence). The junction had 11 bases not matched to a gene; V was cut back by 1 base and J by 9 bases. The CDR3 is 15 residues long. DNA for the CDR3: TGTGCCTGGAGTGACCCCGGGACTAGAGTTGGCATTCAGTACTTC. Translation gives CAWSDPGTRVGIQYF.

This clone was observed a few times. This chain connects TRBV6-5 to TRBJ1-4; weak D call: TRBD1 (6 bases). Trimming removed 5 bases from V and 2 bases from J, with 12 bases in between. The CDR3 extends over 15 amino acids. CDR1 and CDR2 (germline): MNHEY, SVGAGI. CDR3 coding DNA: TGTGCCAGCAGTCAGGGGCAGGTGACTAATGAAAAACTGTTTTTT. It is translated as CASSQGQVTNEKLFF.

The table lists this clone with a count of one. The V and J genes are TRBV29-1 and TRBJ1-1; 7 bases line up with TRBD1. J was trimmed by 4 bases and V by 5 bases; bases with no gene match: 7. The CDR3 has 13 amino acids. The germline V gene has CDR1 SQVTM and CDR2 ANQGSEA. CDR3 DNA: TGCAGCGTTAGACAGGGATGGGGCACTGAAGCTTTCTTT. Translation: CSVRQGWGTEAFF.

This chain joins TRBV30 and TRBJ1-2, with TRBD1 matching 9 bases. The CDR3 extends over 14 amino acids. The V segment lost 5 bases and the J segment 4 bases; nucleotides outside the gene matches: 8. From germline, CDR1 is GTSNPN and CDR2 SVGIG (reference sequence). In DNA form, the CDR3 reads TGTGCCTGGGGGGACAGGGTATTTGGCTATGGCTACACCTTC. Its protein product is CAWGDRVFGYGYTF.

V usage is TRBV7-2 and J usage is TRBJ2-5; D possibly corresponds to TRBD2 (6 bases). This CDR3 is built from 14 residues. In germline, CDR1 is SGHTA, CDR2 FQGNSA. The V and J ends lost 3 bases and 5 bases respectively, with 13 bases between them. The CDR3 is CASSFGGSRETQYF. CDR3 in DNA: TGTGCCAGCAGCTTCGGGGGAAGTCGTGAGACCCAGTACTTC.